This T cell receptor beta chain emerged from a study of T cells in Graves' hyperthyroidism and ophthalmopathy. Whole-study results and caveats: From stable hyperthyroidism, ophthalmopathy was separated by a 13 V-J model. Most thyroid clonotypes with frequency above 0.001 were detected in blood.

This clonotype turned up a few times. Its specificity is unknown. V was trimmed by 1 base and J by 5 bases, leaving 22 bases between them. This CDR3 has 17 residues. The germline gives CDR1 SGHRS, CDR2 YFSETQ. Regions amplified from RNA transcripts were the TCR beta CDR3 regions. Researchers ran a first-round RT-PCR on the TCR CDR3 using the HTBI primer set. MiXCR, run by TCRdb on the multiplex PCR reads, gives a single entry per CDR3 protein. The repertoire holds fewer than 450,000 distinct CDR3 sequences, with about 18% as singletons. The receptor comes from a woman aged 25 to 45 with Graves' hyperthyroidism that later progressed to Graves' ophthalmopathy. The chain has TRBV5-1 and TRBJ2-7; no firm D call. The sequencing input was blood. Written as DNA, the CDR3 is TGCGCCAGCAGCTTGCTAGAAGACTCCTATTCACCAAACGAGCAGTACTTC. Its translation: CASSLLEDSYSPNEQYF.